This is a list of T cell receptor beta chains from one sample in a study of blood T cells in healthy people across ages. In TCRdb, the 5' RACE reads were re-called with MiXCR into one record per CDR3 protein. The sample yields some 760,000 distinct CDR3 sequences, around 25% seen once. A further study also used this sample, focusing on T cells of mothers and their children.

The sample was blood. These receptors all stem from a boy aged 5-17 years in good health. Each CDR3 is given with its conserved first and last residue. A D gene is named only where the DNA matches it firmly. Clone size is stated in some rows and not others, as once, few, many or a class when expanded.

J gene,V gene,clone size,D gene,CDR3 DNA,CDR3 protein
TRBJ2-7,TRBV15,NA,NA,TGTGCCACCAGTGGGGCCCTCTCCTACGAGCAGTACTTC,CATSGALSYEQYF
TRBJ2-2,TRBV12-3/TRBV12-4,NA,TRBD2,TGTGCCAGCAGTCTTTTATACGGGGGGGCATATGGGACCGGGGAGCTGTTTTTT,CASSLLYGGAYGTGELFF
TRBJ2-1,TRBV7-6,few,TRBD2,TGTGCCAGCAGCTTGGGAGCGGGGGGGCACTCCTACAATGAGCAGTTCTTC,CASSLGAGGHSYNEQFF
TRBJ2-5,TRBV20-1,few,NA,TGCAGTGCCACATCCCAGCAAGAGACCCAGTACTTC,CSATSQQETQYF
TRBJ2-2,TRBV3-1,NA,NA,TGTGCCAGCAGCCAAGTAGGGGGGGATACCGGGGAGCTGTTTTTT,CASSQVGGDTGELFF
TRBJ2-7,TRBV29-1,NA,TRBD1,TGCAGCGTCGCCCCCCGGGACAGCTACGAGCAGTACTTC,CSVAPRDSYEQYF
TRBJ1-2,TRBV9,few,TRBD1,TGTGCTAGCAGGGGGACAGGGGTAGGCTATGGCTACACCTTC,CASRGTGVGYGYTF
TRBJ1-2,TRBV29-1,NA,NA,TGCAGCGTTACTGGGGGAAGCTATGGCTACACCTTC,CSVTGGSYGYTF
TRBJ2-7,TRBV7-9,NA,NA,TGTGCCAGCAGCTTACGCGTGGCGGACGAGCAGTACTTC,CASSLRVADEQYF
TRBJ2-7,TRBV29-1,NA,TRBD1,TGCAGCGTCGTTCCGGGGGACAGGGTTTACGAGCAGTACTTC,CSVVPGDRVYEQYF
TRBJ2-7,TRBV6-1,NA,TRBD2,TGTGCCAGCAGTCCCTGGACTAGCGGCATCTTTCCCTACGAGCAGTACTTC,CASSPWTSGIFPYEQYF
TRBJ2-5,TRBV12-3/TRBV12-4,few,NA,TGTGCCATCCGCCATGGAGAGACCCAGTACTTC,CAIRHGETQYF
TRBJ2-5,TRBV5-1,NA,NA,TGCGCCAGCATGGAGACCAACCAAGAGACCCAGTACTTC,CASMETNQETQYF
TRBJ2-5,TRBV20-1,NA,TRBD2,TGCAGTCCCCTTACCGGGACTAGCGGGAGGCAGGAGCAGTACTTC,CSPLTGTSGRQEQYF
TRBJ1-1,TRBV4-1,few,NA,TGCGCCAGCAGCCAAAGCCTGGATTTGAACACTGAAGCTTTCTTT,CASSQSLDLNTEAFF
TRBJ2-7,TRBV6-5,few,NA,TGTGCCAGCAGTGGCCAAGACAGCTCCTACGAGCAGTACTTC,CASSGQDSSYEQYF
TRBJ2-7,TRBV6-2/TRBV6-3,few,NA,TGTGCCAGCAGTGCGGGCATATACGAGCAGTACTTC,CASSAGIYEQYF
TRBJ2-5,TRBV6-2/TRBV6-3,few,TRBD2,TGTGCCAGCAGACTGACTAGCGGGGGCCATGGAGAGACCCAGTACTTC,CASRLTSGGHGETQYF
TRBJ2-1,TRBV6-5,few,TRBD1,TGTGCCAGCAGTTACTCAGGGACAGGGTTGGATGAGCAGTTCTTC,CASSYSGTGLDEQFF
TRBJ1-2,TRBV6-6,NA,NA,TGTGCCAGCAGTTACGAGGAAATCTATGGCTACACCTTC,CASSYEEIYGYTF
TRBJ2-1,TRBV12-3/TRBV12-4,few,TRBD2,TGTGCCAGCAGTTTAGCAGGGACTATCCCCTACAATGAGCAGTTCTTC,CASSLAGTIPYNEQFF
TRBJ1-4,TRBV7-9,few,TRBD1,TGTGCCAGCAGCACATACAATTACGGGACAGTAAATGAAAAACTGTTTTTT,CASSTYNYGTVNEKLFF
TRBJ1-2,TRBV29-1,NA,NA,TGCAGCGTTGGTGGTGATTACTATGGCTACACCTTC,CSVGGDYYGYTF
TRBJ1-2,TRBV2,NA,NA,TGTGCCAGCAGTGAAGCGCAGTACTATGGCTACACCTTC,CASSEAQYYGYTF
TRBJ1-1,TRBV6-5,few,NA,TGTGCCAGCAGGCCACCCCTGGGGACTGAAGCTTTCTTT,CASRPPLGTEAFF
TRBJ2-6,TRBV28,NA,TRBD1,TGTGCCAGCAGACCGACAGGGGCCAACTCTGGGGCCAACGTCCTGACTTTC,CASRPTGANSGANVLTF
TRBJ2-3,TRBV11-1,NA,NA,TGTGCCTGCAGCTTAGCGTCGTCAGATACGCAGTATTTT,CACSLASSDTQYF
TRBJ2-1,TRBV7-2,NA,TRBD2,TGTGCCAGCAGCTTAATCCAGCGGGGCCACAATGAGCAGTTCTTC,CASSLIQRGHNEQFF
TRBJ2-7,TRBV7-9,few,NA,TGTGCCAGCAGCTATATCGGGGAGCAGTACTTC,CASSYIGEQYF
TRBJ2-7,TRBV7-9,NA,NA,TGTGCCAGCAGCTTAGGTCTAGGGATTTACTCCTACGAGCAGTACTTC,CASSLGLGIYSYEQYF
TRBJ2-5,TRBV4-1,few,NA,TGCGCCAGTGGCCCCGTAGAGACCCAGTACTTC,CASGPVETQYF
TRBJ2-1,TRBV7-9,NA,TRBD2,TGTGCCAGCAGACAACTAGCGGGAGATATCAATGAGCAGTTCTTC,CASRQLAGDINEQFF
TRBJ2-7,TRBV10-3,NA,NA,TGTGCCATCAGTTCCGGCCCTCCCTACGAGCAGTACTTC,CAISSGPPYEQYF
TRBJ1-1,TRBV5-5,few,NA,TGTGCCAGCAGCTTGGACAGGGAACGTACTGGGACTGAAGCTTTCTTT,CASSLDRERTGTEAFF
TRBJ1-4,TRBV27,NA,NA,TGTGCCAGCAGCAGGGATTACAATGAAAAACTGTTTTTT,CASSRDYNEKLFF
TRBJ2-5,TRBV5-1,many,NA,TGCGCCAGCAGTTCGGGGATCCAAGAGACCCAGTACTTC,CASSSGIQETQYF
TRBJ2-1,TRBV7-2,few,TRBD2,TGTGCCAGCAGCGGCGAACTAGCGGGGGACAATGAGCAGTTCTTC,CASSGELAGDNEQFF
TRBJ2-7,TRBV4-1,few,NA,TGCGCCAGCAGCCAAGCCGCCGGGACCTACGAGCAGTACTTC,CASSQAAGTYEQYF
TRBJ2-5,TRBV20-1,few,NA,TGCAGTGCCACCCAGGGGTTAGTAGAGACCCAGTACTTC,CSATQGLVETQYF
TRBJ1-2,TRBV5-5,NA,TRBD1,TGTGTCAGCAGCTATGACAGGGGGCTAGGAGGCTACACCTTC,CVSSYDRGLGGYTF
TRBJ2-3,TRBV6-6,NA,TRBD2,TGTGCCAGCAGGACTAGCGCAATCACAGATACGCAGTATTTT,CASRTSAITDTQYF
TRBJ2-3,TRBV11-3,NA,TRBD2,TGTGCCAGCAGCTCCGGGGTAGCGGGAGGCCCAGATACGCAGTATTTT,CASSSGVAGGPDTQYF
TRBJ2-7,TRBV19,few,TRBD2,TGTGCCAGTAGCCCGGGGCGGCGGGAGGCGGCCTCCTACGAGCAGTACTTC,CASSPGRREAASYEQYF
TRBJ2-3,TRBV29-1,NA,NA,TGCAGCGTCCTGCCCCAAAGAGGAGTCACAGATACGCAGTATTTT,CSVLPQRGVTDTQYF
TRBJ1-1,TRBV9,once,NA,TGTGCCAGCAGCCCGAGCGGGGGGTACACTGAAGCTTTCTTT,CASSPSGGYTEAFF
TRBJ2-7,TRBV13,many,NA,TGTGCCAGCAGCTTGGGCCCCAGCTCCTACGAGCAGTACTTC,CASSLGPSSYEQYF